The 22 T cell receptor beta chains given below trace back to one sample, sequenced in a study of blood T cell repertoires in COVID-19. Data came from immunoSEQ multiplex PCR; TCRdb stores just in-frame clones and leaves some out. There are some 260,000 clones in the sample; about 88% occur only once, and 2.1% lies in the top ten. The sequencing sample was made of peripheral blood. The receptors were sampled from a woman aged 40-49 years who had recovered from COVID-19.

The rearrangement links TRBV30 to TRBJ2-1; D gene uncertain. Germline CDR1 GTSNPN, CDR2 SVGIG (reference sequence). The CDR3 runs 15 residues. V gave up 0 bases and J gave up 0 bases, with 9 bases separating them. The DNA of the CDR3 is TGTGCCTGGAGTGTCGATTACAGCTCCTACAATGAGCAGTTCTTC. Translated: CAWSVDYSSYNEQFF.

The chain couples TRBV6-2 or TRBV6-3 to TRBJ2-1; TRBD2 agrees at 16 bases. CDR3 length: 17 residues. Germline V CDR1 and CDR2: MNHEY, SVGEGT. Trimming at V came to 5 bases and at J to 5 bases, leaving 6 bases not matched to a gene. The CDR3 region has the DNA TGTGCCAGCAGTCGCCTCGGGACTAGCGGGAGGGACAATGAGCAGTTCTTC. Translation: CASSRLGTSGRDNEQFF.

For the CDR3, the DNA is TGTGCCAGCAGCGCCGACAGGGGTATTCAGCCCCAGCATTTT. As protein: CASSADRGIQPQHF. The chain carries TRBV7-9 and TRBJ1-5, with 8 bases fitting TRBD1. The CDR3 covers 14 residues. Trimming took 5 bases from V and 6 from J; bases not matched to a gene: 6. Germline V gives CDR1 SEHNR, CDR2 FQNEAQ (reference sequence).

The rearrangement uses TRBV6-2 or TRBV6-3 and TRBJ2-1; the match to TRBD2 covers 9 bases. V was clipped by 4 bases and J by 4 bases; unmatched bases: 5. There are 15 residues in the CDR3. CDR1 is MNHEY, CDR2 SVGEGT, per germline. DNA of the CDR3: TGTGCCAGCAGTTTCGGACTAGCGAATTACAATGAGCAGTTCTTC. This gives the protein CASSFGLANYNEQFF.

The chain has TRBV4-3 and TRBJ2-7; 8 bases are a match to TRBD1. Germline V gives CDR1 LGHNA, CDR2 YSLEER. Germline trimming cut 3 bases from V and 0 bases from J; bases unmatched to any gene: 7. This CDR3 spans 16 amino acids. The CDR3 is CASSQGQALSSYEQYF. Written as DNA, the CDR3 is TGCGCCAGCAGCCAGGGACAGGCTTTGAGCTCCTACGAGCAGTACTTC.

The chain carries TRBV7-3 and TRBJ2-5; the match to TRBD2 covers 8 bases. The V gene end was trimmed by 5 bases and the J gene end by 4 bases; junction bases not matched to a gene: 9. The CDR3 runs to 15 residues. The V gene's germline CDR1 is SGHTA and CDR2 FQGTGA. CDR3 coding DNA: TGTGCCAGCAGCCTCCAAGCGGGGGCCCGAGAGACCCAGTACTTC. Translated, it gives CASSLQAGARETQYF.

The chain carries TRBV5-1 and TRBJ1-6; the D is unclear. Looked up from germline, CDR1 is SGHRS and CDR2 is YFSETQ. Between the trimmed V and J ends, which lost 0 bases and 0 bases, there was a span of 7 bases. The CDR3 is 16 amino acids. CDR3 in amino acids: CASSLAGSSYNSPLHF. DNA of the CDR3: TGCGCCAGCAGCTTGGCGGGGAGCTCCTATAATTCACCCCTCCACTTT.

V and J are TRBV2 and TRBJ1-2; D is unresolved. Germline V gene sequence: CDR1 SNHLY, CDR2 FYNNEI. This CDR3 comprises 13 residues. Trimming removed 5 bases from V and 2 bases from J, with 9 bases in between. CDR3 sequence: CASSPQTNYGYTF. CDR3 sequence (DNA): TGTGCCAGCAGTCCACAGACAAACTATGGCTACACCTTC.

The chain couples TRBV15 to TRBJ2-5; a possible D gene is TRBD1 (6 bases). Germline assignment: CDR1 LNHNV and CDR2 YYDKDF (reference sequence). The CDR3 covers 13 residues. The V end lost 5 bases, the J end lost 5 bases, and 12 bases lay between the germline ends. The CDR3 DNA reads TGTGCCACCAGCGCAACAGGGTGGGAGACCCAGTACTTC. The encoded protein is CATSATGWETQYF.

The V and J genes are TRBV19 and TRBJ2-2; 8 positions match TRBD2. CDR1 and CDR2 (germline): LNHDA, SQIVND (reference sequence). V trimming: 5 bases; J trimming: 2 bases; junction bases outside the gene matches: 7. The length of the CDR3 is 16 residues. The CDR3 spells CASSRKRGINTGELFF. As DNA, the CDR3 is TGTGCCAGTAGTCGGAAGCGGGGGATCAACACCGGGGAGCTGTTTTTT.

This clone was recorded only once. The chain links TRBV10-3 to TRBJ2-3; 10 nucleotides align to TRBD2. Germline V gives CDR1 ENHRY, CDR2 SYGVKD. The CDR3 is made up of 15 amino acids. V shed 9 bases and J 3 bases; nucleotides not matched to a gene: 9. CDR3 DNA sequence: TGTGCCATAAAAGCAAGCGGGAGGGCAACAGATACGCAGTATTTT. It translates to CAIKASGRATDTQYF.

The CDR3 DNA sequence: TGCGCCAGCAGCCAAAGACAGGGGGTTAGTGAGCAGTACTTC. Amino acids: CASSQRQGVSEQYF. This rearrangement joins TRBV4-3 to TRBJ2-7; 9 bases are shared with TRBD1. V was pared by 2 bases and J by 7 bases, with 6 bases of the junction left unmatched. Germline V gene lookup returns CDR1 LGHNA and CDR2 YSLEER. The CDR3 extends over 14 amino acids.

J is TRBJ2-7 and V is TRBV10-2; 11 bases agree with TRBD1. Germline-derived CDR1 and CDR2 are WSHSY and SAAADI. V trimming: 4 bases; J trimming: 3 bases; junction bases outside the gene matches: 5. This CDR3 is 15 amino acids long. CDR3 sequence (DNA): TGCGCCAGCAGTGCCCCGGGACAGGGGGTCTACGAGCAGTACTTC. It translates to CASSAPGQGVYEQYF.

The chain links TRBV5-1 to TRBJ1-1; D is possibly TRBD1 (5 bases). The CDR3 is 14 residues long. The ends were cut back, 4 bases at V and 11 bases at J, with 21 bases in the middle. Germline V gives CDR1 SGHRS, CDR2 YFSETQ. The CDR3 DNA reads as TGCGCCAGCAGCCCCTACGGGACCCAAGGAGGGGCTTTCTTT. Protein: CASSPYGTQGGAFF. Looking up the rest from reference TRBV5-1 and TRBJ1-1 gives the full variable domain: KAGVTQTPRYLIKTRGQQVTLSCSPISGHRSVSWYQQTPGQGLQFLFEYFSETQRNKGNFPGRFSGRQFSNSRSEMNVSTLELGDSALYLCASSPYGTQGGAFFGQGTRLTVV.

As for this clone: Other DNA sequences in the same sample also yield this CDR3. The genes are TRBV9 and TRBJ2-2; tentative D call: TRBD1 (5 bases). The CDR3 contains 15 residues. V was shortened by 0 bases and J by 1 base, with 7 bases between the two germline ends. Germline V CDR1 and CDR2: SGDLS, YYNGEE. The CDR3 coding sequence is TGTGCCAGCAGCGTAGGTCAGGGGAACACCGGGGAGCTGTTTTTT. Encoded protein: CASSVGQGNTGELFF.

The chain has TRBV4-3 and TRBJ2-1, with D unclear. This CDR3 has 16 amino acids. Germline V gene lookup returns CDR1 LGHNA and CDR2 YSLEER. V lost 1 base and J 8 bases, leaving 18 bases between the germline ends. The CDR3 reads CASSQARGFSRDEQFF. CDR3 DNA sequence: TGCGCCAGCAGCCAAGCCCGCGGTTTTAGTCGCGATGAGCAGTTCTTC.

V gene TRBV4-2 combines with J gene TRBJ1-4; no clear D. The CDR3 contains 16 residues. V was shortened by 0 bases and J by 2 bases, with 10 bases between the two germline ends. Per germline, CDR1 LGHNA and CDR2 YNFKEQ. DNA for the CDR3: TGTGCCAGCAGCCAAGAAGGAGGTATCACTAATGAAAAACTGTTTTTT. The encoded protein is CASSQEGGITNEKLFF.

The J gene is TRBJ1-2, the V gene TRBV20-1; 8 bases are a match to TRBD1. V trimming: 3 bases; J trimming: 4 bases; junction bases outside the gene matches: 4. The germline gives CDR1 DFQATT, CDR2 SNEGSKA (reference sequence). CDR3 length equals 13 residues. CDR3: CSASRQGLYGYTF. Here the CDR3 DNA reads TGCAGTGCTAGTAGACAGGGGCTCTATGGCTACACCTTC.

The J gene is TRBJ2-7, the V gene TRBV7-9; TRBD1 might be the D (6 bases). Germline V gene data show CDR1 as SEHNR and CDR2 as FQNEAQ (reference sequence). The CDR3 is made up of 12 amino acids. Trimming pared 5 bases from V and 6 bases from J, leaving 11 bases between. The CDR3 reads CASSLQGSEQYF. The CDR3 bases are TGTGCCAGCAGCCTACAGGGCAGCGAGCAGTACTTC.

The chain combines TRBV4-1 with TRBJ2-7, with TRBD2 matching 11 bases. Germline V CDR1 and CDR2: MGHRA, YSYEKL. J lost 3 bases, V lost 0 bases, and 7 bases had no gene match. This CDR3 contains 17 residues. CDR3: CASSQDYPSGRFYEQYF. CDR3 DNA: TGCGCCAGCAGCCAAGATTACCCTAGCGGGAGGTTCTACGAGCAGTACTTC.

J is TRBJ2-3 and V is TRBV19, with a possible D match to TRBD2 (6 bases). Trimming stripped 5 bases from V and 0 bases from J, with 9 bases between. CDR3 length equals 14 residues. Germline-derived CDR1 and CDR2 are LNHDA and SQIVND (reference sequence). DNA of the CDR3: TGTGCCAGTAGTTGGGGGGAGAGCACAGATACGCAGTATTTT. Translated: CASSWGESTDTQYF. Based on the CDR3 plus reference TRBV19 and TRBJ2-3, the full variable domain is DGGITQSPKYLFRKEGQNVTLSCEQNLNHDAMYWYRQDPGQGLRLIYYSQIVNDFQKGDIAEGYSVSREKKESFPLTVTSAQKNPTAFYLCASSWGESTDTQYFGPGTRLTVL.

The V and J genes are TRBV19 and TRBJ2-5; 9 bases agree with TRBD1. This CDR3 has 14 amino acids. CDR1 and CDR2 from the germline V gene are LNHDA and SQIVND (reference sequence). Trimming at V came to 6 bases and at J to 5 bases, leaving 7 bases not matched to a gene. CDR3 DNA sequence: TGTGCCAGTAGCCCCGACAGGGGGTATGAGACCCAGTACTTC. It encodes CASSPDRGYETQYF.